The clone carrying this T cell receptor beta chain was observed a handful of times. The antigen is unknown. The data belong to a study of T-cell memory formation after mild COVID-19. Study details: The study found TCR clusters largely donor specific. Study results and caveats: Some responding clones appeared in pre-infection memory, suggesting cross-reactive memory joined.

Researchers used 5'RACE with constant-segment primers to make TCR alpha and TCR beta cDNA libraries that carry sample barcodes and UMIs. TCRdb analysed the 5' RACE reads with MiXCR anew, one entry per CDR3 protein. The sample includes about 290,000 distinct CDR3 sequences, approximately 15% of them seen just once. Sequences were obtained from PBMCs or a T cell subset sorted from them (not recorded which). This receptor was taken from a man younger than 30 who had mild COVID-19 (a few samples of this study predate the infection). Cell type and time point are not known.

CDR3 sequence (DNA): TGCAGCCCGGACCCAGGAATCGCCTACGAGCAGTACGTC. Translated: CSPDPGIAYEQYV. The chain carries TRBV29-1 and TRBJ2-7; no clear D gene. Germline CDR1 reads SQVTM; CDR2 reads ANQGSEA. Trimming took 8 bases from V and 2 from J, leaving 16 bases between them. The CDR3 contains 13 residues.